These T cell receptor beta chains were read from a single sample in a study of blood T cell repertoires in COVID-19. Only in-frame clones appear in the TCRdb table, and some are missing; sequencing was by immunoSEQ multiplex PCR. Of under 300,000 clones listed, 85% to 90% are singletons. Sequencing input: PBMCs or T cells enriched from blood (not recorded which). The source is a woman in her sixties in a cohort exposed to, infected with or recovered from COVID-19 (not recorded which). The CDR3 runs from the conserved cysteine through the conserved F or W. D genes are given only for firm matches. Expanded clones get a size class; other rows say once, few or many, or leave the size out.

clone size	D gene	J gene	V gene	CDR3 protein	CDR3 DNA
NA	TRBD1	TRBJ1-4	TRBV30	CAWDGQGGEKLFF	TGTGCCTGGGACGGACAGGGGGGGGAAAAACTGTTTTTT
NA	TRBD1	TRBJ1-4	TRBV5-1	CASSFYSGQGLEKLFF	TGCGCCAGCAGCTTTTACTCGGGACAGGGATTAGAAAAACTGTTTTTT
NA	NA	TRBJ2-5	TRBV4-3	CASSLDSEETQYF	TGCGCCAGCAGCCTCGACAGCGAAGAGACCCAGTACTTC
NA	NA	TRBJ1-3	TRBV11-2	CASSPPGRAGNTIYF	TGTGCCAGCAGCCCCCCCGGCAGGGCTGGAAACACCATATATTTT
NA	TRBD1	TRBJ2-1	TRBV9	CASSERSRGRTYNEQFF	TGTGCCAGCAGCGAGAGGAGTAGGGGGCGGACCTACAATGAGCAGTTCTTC
NA	NA	TRBJ1-1	TRBV28	CASQPAGEVSEAFF	TGTGCCAGCCAGCCGGCCGGGGAGGTGTCTGAAGCTTTCTTT
NA	NA	TRBJ1-2	TRBV11-2	CASSLGYREGYGYTF	TGTGCCAGCAGCTTAGGATACAGGGAAGGCTATGGCTACACCTTC
NA	TRBD2	TRBJ2-4	TRBV14	CASSPGLAGGLAKNIQYF	TGTGCCAGCAGCCCGGGACTAGCGGGAGGGCTAGCCAAAAACATTCAGTACTTC
NA	NA	TRBJ2-4	TRBV6-2/TRBV6-3	CASSFGIPRGNIQYF	TGTGCCAGCAGTTTTGGCATCCCTCGGGGAAACATTCAGTACTTC
NA	NA	TRBJ2-1	TRBV3-1/TRBV3-2	CASSLGPGSYNEQFF	TGTGCCAGCAGCCTTGGGCCGGGGTCCTACAATGAGCAGTTCTTC
NA	TRBD2	TRBJ2-7	TRBV7-2	CASSLRPGLAGLEQYF	TGTGCCAGCAGCTTAAGGCCGGGACTAGCGGGACTCGAGCAGTACTTC
NA	NA	TRBJ1-5	TRBV28	CASTPGGGGPQHF	TGTGCCAGCACCCCCGGTGGGGGAGGGCCCCAGCATTTT
NA	TRBD2	TRBJ2-1	TRBV19	CASSITRGGTSALYNEQFF	TGTGCCAGTAGTATAACGCGGGGGGGGACTAGCGCCCTCTACAATGAGCAGTTCTTC
NA	NA	TRBJ1-5	TRBV4-3	CASSQDRSGVQPQHF	TGCGCCAGCAGCCAAGATCGGTCAGGGGTTCAGCCCCAGCATTTT
NA	NA	TRBJ1-6	TRBV23-1	CASSQGGGDNSPLHF	TGCGCCAGCAGTCAAGGGGGAGGGGATAATTCACCCCTCCACTTT
NA	TRBD1	TRBJ1-5	TRBV7-3	CASSLRSSRDRVDQPQHF	TGTGCCAGCAGCTTAAGATCCAGCCGGGACAGGGTCGATCAGCCCCAGCATTTT
NA	NA	TRBJ2-3	TRBV28	CASTFGVRGGFDTQYF	TGTGCCAGCACTTTCGGGGTTAGGGGGGGATTTGATACGCAGTATTTT
NA	NA	TRBJ2-6	TRBV23-1	CASEGDSGANVLTF	TGCGCCAGCGAGGGTGACTCTGGGGCCAACGTCCTGACTTTC
NA	TRBD1	TRBJ1-3	TRBV19	CASEQGASGNTIYF	TGTGCCAGTGAACAGGGGGCCTCTGGAAACACCATATATTTT
once	TRBD1	TRBJ1-4	TRBV9	CASSVGQGYNEKLFF	TGTGCCAGCAGCGTCGGACAGGGGTATAATGAAAAACTGTTTTTT
once	NA	TRBJ2-2	TRBV5-1	CASSLAGSIGELFF	TGCGCCAGCAGCTTGGCAGGGTCGATCGGGGAGCTGTTTTTT
NA	TRBD2	TRBJ2-7	TRBV7-2	CASAGAGAYEQYF	TGTGCCAGCGCCGGGGCGGGGGCCTACGAGCAGTACTTC
NA	TRBD2	TRBJ2-1	TRBV30	CAWGGTSGTYNEQFF	TGTGCCTGGGGGGGGACTAGCGGAACTTACAATGAGCAGTTCTTC
NA	NA	TRBJ1-1	TRBV27	CASSLGGRGAFF	TGTGCCAGCAGTTTGGGAGGGAGGGGAGCTTTCTTT
NA	TRBD2	TRBJ2-1	TRBV24-1	CATSDALAGEEQFF	TGTGCCACCAGTGATGCACTAGCGGGAGAAGAGCAGTTCTTC
NA	TRBD2	TRBJ2-1	TRBV11-2	CASSLGTSGGNNEQFF	TGTGCCAGCAGCTTAGGGACTAGCGGGGGGAACAATGAGCAGTTCTTC
NA	NA	TRBJ1-2	TRBV3-1/TRBV3-2	CASSQVVSPHGYTF	TGTGCCAGCAGCCAAGTAGTGTCACCTCATGGCTACACCTTC
few	NA	TRBJ1-3	TRBV7-9	CASSFPGSGNTIYF	TGTGCCAGCAGCTTTCCAGGGTCTGGAAACACCATATATTTT
NA	NA	TRBJ2-5	TRBV5-1	CASSLGTDQETQYF	TGCGCCAGCAGCTTGGGTACAGACCAAGAGACCCAGTACTTC
NA	TRBD1	TRBJ2-5	TRBV11-2	CASSPADRGRAAGETQYF	TGTGCCAGCAGCCCCGCCGACAGGGGCAGAGCGGCGGGAGAGACCCAGTACTTC
NA	NA	TRBJ1-2	TRBV28	CASGAPQRRGYTF	TGTGCCAGCGGGGCCCCCCAACGGCGTGGCTACACCTTC
NA	TRBD2	TRBJ2-3	TRBV10-3	CAISRASGGTDTQYF	TGTGCCATCTCACGGGCTAGCGGGGGCACAGATACGCAGTATTTT
once	TRBD1	TRBJ2-7	TRBV24-1	CATSDPYPGQGGYEQYF	TGTGCCACCAGTGATCCCTACCCGGGACAGGGGGGGTACGAGCAGTACTTC
NA	NA	TRBJ1-5	TRBV5-5	CASALFGDSNQPQHF	TGTGCCAGCGCTTTGTTCGGGGATAGCAATCAGCCCCAGCATTTT
NA	NA	TRBJ2-5	TRBV11-2	CASSLDRRETQYF	TGTGCCAGCAGCTTAGATAGGAGGGAGACCCAGTACTTC
NA	TRBD2	TRBJ2-7	TRBV23-1	CASSQPGTSGRAGEYEQYF	TGCGCCAGCAGTCAGCCCGGGACTAGCGGGAGGGCCGGGGAATACGAGCAGTACTTC
NA	NA	TRBJ2-1	TRBV2	CASSFDSSYNEQFF	TGTGCCAGCAGTTTTGACAGCTCCTACAATGAGCAGTTCTTC
NA	TRBD1	TRBJ2-6	TRBV20-1	CSASGTGGLSGANVLTF	TGCAGTGCTAGTGGCACAGGGGGGCTCTCTGGGGCCAACGTCCTGACTTTC
NA	TRBD1	TRBJ2-5	TRBV5-8	CASSPGQKETQYF	TGTGCCAGCAGCCCGGGACAGAAAGAGACCCAGTACTTC
NA	NA	TRBJ1-4	TRBV24-1	CATSDPGPTGEKLFF	TGTGCCACCAGTGACCCCGGGCCCACGGGGGAAAAACTGTTTTTT
NA	NA	TRBJ2-3	TRBV28	CASTPDARGRGPDTQYF	TGTGCCAGCACCCCAGACGCCAGGGGGCGGGGGCCAGATACGCAGTATTTT
NA	NA	TRBJ2-7	TRBV10-3	CAISESGESTYEQYF	TGTGCCATCAGTGAGTCCGGGGAATCGACCTACGAGCAGTACTTC
NA	TRBD1	TRBJ1-2	TRBV7-9	CASSRAGGGGYTF	TGTGCCAGCAGCCGTGCAGGGGGCGGTGGCTACACCTTC
NA	TRBD1	TRBJ2-7	TRBV27	CASSLYAGGYEQYF	TGTGCCAGCAGTTTATACGCAGGGGGCTACGAGCAGTACTTC